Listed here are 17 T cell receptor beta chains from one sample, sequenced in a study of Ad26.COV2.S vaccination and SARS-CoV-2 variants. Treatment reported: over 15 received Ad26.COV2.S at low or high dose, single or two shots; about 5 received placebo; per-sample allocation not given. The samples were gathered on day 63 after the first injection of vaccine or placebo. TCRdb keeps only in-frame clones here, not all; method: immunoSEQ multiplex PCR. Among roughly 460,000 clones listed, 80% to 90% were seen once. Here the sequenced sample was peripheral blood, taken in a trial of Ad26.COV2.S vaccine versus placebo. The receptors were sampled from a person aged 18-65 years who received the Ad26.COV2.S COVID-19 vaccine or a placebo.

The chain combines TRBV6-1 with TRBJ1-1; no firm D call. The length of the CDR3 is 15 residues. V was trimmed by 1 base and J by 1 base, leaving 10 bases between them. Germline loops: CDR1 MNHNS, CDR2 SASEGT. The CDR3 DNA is TGTGCCAGCAGTGAAGGTCGACTGAGGAACACTGAAGCTTTCTTT. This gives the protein CASSEGRLRNTEAFF.

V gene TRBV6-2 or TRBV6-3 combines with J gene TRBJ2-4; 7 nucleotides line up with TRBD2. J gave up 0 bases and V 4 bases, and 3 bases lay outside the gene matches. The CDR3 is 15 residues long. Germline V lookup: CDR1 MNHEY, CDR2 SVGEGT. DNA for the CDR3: TGTGCCAGCAGTTGGGGGGGGGTAGCCAAAAACATTCAGTACTTC. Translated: CASSWGGVAKNIQYF.

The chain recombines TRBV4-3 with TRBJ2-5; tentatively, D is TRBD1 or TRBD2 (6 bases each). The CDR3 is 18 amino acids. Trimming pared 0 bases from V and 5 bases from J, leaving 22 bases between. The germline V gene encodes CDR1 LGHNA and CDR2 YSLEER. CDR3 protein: CASSQDYPGGRGGETQYF. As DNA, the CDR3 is TGCGCCAGCAGCCAAGACTATCCCGGGGGCCGTGGTGGGGAGACCCAGTACTTC.

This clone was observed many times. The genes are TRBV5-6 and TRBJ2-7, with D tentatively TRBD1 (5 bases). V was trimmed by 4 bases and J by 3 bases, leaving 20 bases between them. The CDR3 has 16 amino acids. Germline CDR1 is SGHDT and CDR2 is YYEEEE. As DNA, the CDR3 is TGTGCCAGCAGCCCCCTCCTTAAGGGGCAGGACTACGAGCAGTACTTC. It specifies CASSPLLKGQDYEQYF. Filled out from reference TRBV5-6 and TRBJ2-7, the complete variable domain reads DAGVTQSPTHLIKTRGQQVTLRCSPKSGHDTVSWYQQALGQGPQFIFQYYEEEERQRGNFPDRFSGHQFPNYSSELNVNALLLGDSALYLCASSPLLKGQDYEQYFGPGTRLTVT.

The CDR3 sequence: CASSQQYTEAFF. The CDR3 coding sequence is TGTGCCAGCAGTCAACAGTACACTGAAGCTTTCTTT. This chain uses TRBV12-3 or TRBV12-4 with TRBJ1-1; D is undetermined. The CDR3 loop spans 12 amino acids. V lost 5 bases to trimming and J lost 3 bases, with 7 bases between them.

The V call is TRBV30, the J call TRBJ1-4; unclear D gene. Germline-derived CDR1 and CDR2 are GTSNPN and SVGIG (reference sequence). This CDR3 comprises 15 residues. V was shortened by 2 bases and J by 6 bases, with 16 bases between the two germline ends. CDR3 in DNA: TGTGCCTGGAGTAGGGATTTCCCGGCGGATGAAAAACTGTTTTTT. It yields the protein CAWSRDFPADEKLFF. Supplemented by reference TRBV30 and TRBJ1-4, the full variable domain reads SQTIHQWPATLVQPVGSPLSLECTVEGTSNPNLYWYRQAAGRGLQLLFYSVGIGQISSEVPQNLSASRPQDRQFILSSKKLLLSDSGFYLCAWSRDFPADEKLFFGSGTQLSVL.

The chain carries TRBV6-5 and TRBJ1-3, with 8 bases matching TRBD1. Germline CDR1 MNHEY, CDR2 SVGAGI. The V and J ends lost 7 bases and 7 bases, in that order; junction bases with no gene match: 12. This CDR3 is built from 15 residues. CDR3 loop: CASKVTGVRRNTIYF. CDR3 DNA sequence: TGTGCCAGCAAGGTGACAGGGGTGAGGAGGAACACCATATATTTT.

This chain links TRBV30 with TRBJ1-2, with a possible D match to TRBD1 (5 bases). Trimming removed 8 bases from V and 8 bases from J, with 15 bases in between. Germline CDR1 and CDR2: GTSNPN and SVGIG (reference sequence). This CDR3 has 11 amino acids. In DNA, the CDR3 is TGTGCCAGGTCCCAGGGTGGCGGCTACACCTTC. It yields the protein CARSQGGGYTF.

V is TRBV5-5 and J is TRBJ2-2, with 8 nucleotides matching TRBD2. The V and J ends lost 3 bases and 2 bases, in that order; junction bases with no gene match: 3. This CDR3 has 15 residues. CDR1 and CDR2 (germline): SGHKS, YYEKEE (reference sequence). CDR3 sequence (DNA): TGTGCCAGCAGCTGGCTAGCGGGTAACACCGGGGAGCTGTTTTTT. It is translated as CASSWLAGNTGELFF.

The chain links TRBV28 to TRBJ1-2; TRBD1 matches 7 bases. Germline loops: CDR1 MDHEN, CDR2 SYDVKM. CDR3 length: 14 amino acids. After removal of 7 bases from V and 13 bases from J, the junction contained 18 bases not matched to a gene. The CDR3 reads CASNPWSDGGQRTF. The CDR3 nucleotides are TGTGCCAGCAACCCCTGGTCGGACGGGGGACAGCGCACCTTC.

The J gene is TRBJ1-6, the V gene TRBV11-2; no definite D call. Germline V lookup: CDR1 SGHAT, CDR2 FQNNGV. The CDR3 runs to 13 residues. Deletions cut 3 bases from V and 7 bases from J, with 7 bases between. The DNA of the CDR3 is TGTGCCAGCAGCTTGAGCCGAAATTCACCCCTCCACTTT. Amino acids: CASSLSRNSPLHF.

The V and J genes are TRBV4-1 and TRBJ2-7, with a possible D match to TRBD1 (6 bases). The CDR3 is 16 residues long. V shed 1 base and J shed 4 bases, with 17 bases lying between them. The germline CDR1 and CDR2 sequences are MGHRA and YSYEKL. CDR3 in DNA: TGCGCCAGCAGCCAAGGCCCGGGACACTTACCTTACGAGCAGTACTTC. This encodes CASSQGPGHLPYEQYF.

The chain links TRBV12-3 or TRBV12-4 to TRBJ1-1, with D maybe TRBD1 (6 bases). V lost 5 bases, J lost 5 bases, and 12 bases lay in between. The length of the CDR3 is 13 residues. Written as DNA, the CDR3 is TGTGCCAGCAGTCGAGGACAGAGGACTGAAGCTTTCTTT. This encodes CASSRGQRTEAFF.

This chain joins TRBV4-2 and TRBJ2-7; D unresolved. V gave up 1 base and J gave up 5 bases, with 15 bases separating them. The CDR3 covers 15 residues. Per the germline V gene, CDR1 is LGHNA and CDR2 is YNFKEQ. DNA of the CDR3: TGTGCCAGCAGCCAAGCCGTAGCTACAGACGACGAGCAGTACTTC. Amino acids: CASSQAVATDDEQYF.

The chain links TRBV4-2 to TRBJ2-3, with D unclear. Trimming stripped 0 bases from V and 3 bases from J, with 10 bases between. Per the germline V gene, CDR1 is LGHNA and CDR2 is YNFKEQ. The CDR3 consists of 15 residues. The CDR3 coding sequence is TGTGCCAGCAGCCAAGAGGGTCCTAGGACAGATACGCAGTATTTT. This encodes CASSQEGPRTDTQYF.

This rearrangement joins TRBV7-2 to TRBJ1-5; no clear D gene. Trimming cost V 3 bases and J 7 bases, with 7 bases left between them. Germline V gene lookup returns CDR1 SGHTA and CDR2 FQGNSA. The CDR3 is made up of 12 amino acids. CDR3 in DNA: TGTGCCAGCAGCTTCCTGAGGCAGCCCCAGCATTTT. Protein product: CASSFLRQPQHF. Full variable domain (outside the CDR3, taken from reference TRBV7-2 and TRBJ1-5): GAGVSQSPSNKVTEKGKDVELRCDPISGHTALYWYRQSLGQGLEFLIYFQGNSAPDKSGLPSDRFSAERTGGSVSTLTIQRTQQEDSAVYLCASSFLRQPQHFGDGTRLSIL.

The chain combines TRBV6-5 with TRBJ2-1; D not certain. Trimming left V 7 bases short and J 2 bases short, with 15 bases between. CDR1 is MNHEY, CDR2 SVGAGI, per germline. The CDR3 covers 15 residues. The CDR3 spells CASNPTPDAYNEQFF. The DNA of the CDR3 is TGTGCCAGCAATCCTACCCCAGACGCCTACAATGAGCAGTTCTTC.